The 13 T cell receptor beta chains below were found in one sample sequenced in a study of CD4+ T cells in melanoma. The table came from immunoSEQ multiplex PCR; TCRdb's copy has only in-frame clones and leaves some out. The data hold some 110,000 clones, with approximately 90% observed a single time. Sequenced input: peripheral blood. The source of these receptors is a human donor with melanoma.

The chain links TRBV29-1 to TRBJ2-1, with 8 bases fitting TRBD1. The V segment lost 8 bases and the J segment 9 bases; nucleotides outside the gene matches: 9. Germline V lookup: CDR1 SQVTM, CDR2 ANQGSEA. The CDR3 has 12 residues. The CDR3 reads CSLVDRGSEQFF. In DNA, the CDR3 is TGCAGCCTCGTTGACAGGGGAAGTGAGCAGTTCTTC.

The chain links TRBV4-3 to TRBJ2-2; 9 bases map to TRBD1. With V trimmed by 0 bases and J by 6 bases, 11 bases remained unmatched. Germline CDR1 and CDR2: LGHNA and YSLEER. The CDR3 runs 18 residues. This CDR3 is CASSQEVHRGRIPGELFF. The CDR3 coding sequence is TGCGCCAGCAGCCAAGAAGTTCACAGGGGGCGCATTCCCGGGGAGCTGTTTTTT.

This clone was counted once. The V and J genes are TRBV25-1 and TRBJ1-1; 7 bases align to TRBD1. With 2 bases clipped from V and 1 base from J, the junction kept 1 base outside the gene matches. Germline lookup yields CDR1 MGHDK and CDR2 SYGVNS. CDR3 length: 14 residues. Here the CDR3 DNA reads TGTGCCAGCAGTGAAGGGACAGCGAACACTGAAGCTTTCTTT. Translating it yields CASSEGTANTEAFF. Supplemented by reference TRBV25-1 and TRBJ1-1, the full variable domain reads EADIYQTPRYLVIGTGKKITLECSQTMGHDKMYWYQQDPGMELHLIHYSYGVNSTEKGDLSSESTVSRIRTEHFPLTLESARPSHTSQYLCASSEGTANTEAFFGQGTRLTVV.

The chain employs TRBV5-1 and TRBJ2-5, with TRBD1 matching over 7 bases. CDR1 and CDR2 from the germline V gene are SGHRS and YFSETQ. This CDR3 comprises 15 residues. J was trimmed by 5 bases and V by 7 bases; bases with no gene match: 14. In DNA, the CDR3 is TGCGCCAGCGAAGGGGGCAGGGGTACTCGGGAGACCCAGTACTTC. Amino acids: CASEGGRGTRETQYF.

The V call is TRBV4-1, the J call TRBJ1-3, with D maybe TRBD1 (5 bases). Germline assignment: CDR1 MGHRA and CDR2 YSYEKL. Trimming stripped 1 base from V and 3 bases from J, with 10 bases between. The CDR3 sequence is 15 residues long. The CDR3: CASSQGWGYGNTIYF. The DNA for the CDR3 is TGCGCCAGCAGCCAAGGGTGGGGGTATGGAAACACCATATATTTT.

The chain uses TRBV5-1 and TRBJ1-5; TRBD1 aligns across 9 bases. J lost 1 base, V lost 4 bases, and 3 bases had no gene match. The CDR3 extends over 15 amino acids. CDR1 SGHRS and CDR2 YFSETQ come from the germline V gene. The CDR3, as DNA: TGCGCCAGCAGCCCCGGGACAGGGAGCAATCAGCCCCAGCATTTT. Encoded protein: CASSPGTGSNQPQHF. Using reference TRBV5-1 and TRBJ1-5 for the parts outside the CDR3, the full variable domain is KAGVTQTPRYLIKTRGQQVTLSCSPISGHRSVSWYQQTPGQGLQFLFEYFSETQRNKGNFPGRFSGRQFSNSRSEMNVSTLELGDSALYLCASSPGTGSNQPQHFGDGTRLSIL.

The chain employs TRBV18 and TRBJ2-1; 9 bases match TRBD1. The length of the CDR3 is 16 residues. Germline CDR1 KGHSH, CDR2 LQKENI. Germline trimming cut 3 bases from V and 9 bases from J; bases unmatched to any gene: 12. CDR3 nucleotides: TGTGCCAGCTCACCCGACAGGGGGGTAGCGGGTGGTGAGCAGTTCTTC. It yields the protein CASSPDRGVAGGEQFF.

This CDR3 reads CAWRDNFYGYTF. In DNA form, the CDR3 reads TGTGCCTGGAGGGACAACTTCTATGGCTACACCTTC. This chain joins TRBV30 and TRBJ1-2, with TRBD1 as a possible D gene (5 bases). Germline CDR1 and CDR2: GTSNPN and SVGIG (reference sequence). The CDR3 loop spans 12 amino acids. The V and J ends lost 3 bases and 4 bases respectively, with 9 bases between them. The entire variable domain, with the rest obtained from reference TRBV30 and TRBJ1-2, is as follows: SQTIHQWPATLVQPVGSPLSLECTVEGTSNPNLYWYRQAAGRGLQLLFYSVGIGQISSEVPQNLSASRPQDRQFILSSKKLLLSDSGFYLCAWRDNFYGYTFGSGTRLTVV.

V is TRBV10-3 and J is TRBJ2-2; TRBD2 matches 7 bases. V dropped 1 base and J dropped 6; count of bases not matched to a gene: 11. The length of the CDR3 is 17 residues. Germline CDR1 reads ENHRY; CDR2 reads SYGVKD. The CDR3 is CAISEFSLSREAGELFF. CDR3 DNA: TGTGCCATCAGTGAGTTCTCCCTGTCCCGGGAGGCCGGGGAGCTGTTTTTT.

The genes are TRBV18 and TRBJ1-1; D remains ambiguous. There are 13 residues in the CDR3. V lost 6 bases and J 0 bases, leaving 8 bases between the germline ends. The germline CDR1 and CDR2 sequences are KGHSH and LQKENI. The CDR3 spells CASSPALNTEAFF. The CDR3 DNA sequence: TGTGCCAGCTCGCCTGCCCTGAACACTGAAGCTTTCTTT.

This chain uses TRBV11-3 with TRBJ2-3, with 10 nucleotides matching TRBD2. The ends lost 5 bases at V and 5 bases at J; junction bases unmatched: 7. Germline values: CDR1 SGHNT, CDR2 YENEEA. The CDR3 spans 15 residues. The CDR3 nucleotides read TGTGCCAGCAGCCGGAGCGGGGGGGGCGGAGATACGCAGTATTTT. Translated, it gives CASSRSGGGGDTQYF.

This sequence joins TRBV18 and TRBJ2-7; D is uncertain. The germline CDR1 and CDR2 sequences are KGHSH and LQKENI. The CDR3 extends over 14 amino acids. V lost 6 bases, J lost 2 bases, and 14 bases lay in between. The CDR3 DNA reads as TGTGCCAGCTCCCCATCCCCGGCCGCCTACGAGCAGTACTTC. It is translated as CASSPSPAAYEQYF.

CDR3 residues: CASSLAQPGTGVSNEQFF. The CDR3 nucleotides read TGTGCCAGCAGCTTGGCTCAACCCGGGACAGGGGTATCAAATGAGCAGTTCTTC. The J gene is TRBJ2-1, the V gene TRBV7-2, with 10 nucleotides matching TRBD1. V shed 3 bases and J 7 bases; nucleotides not matched to a gene: 15. The CDR3 loop spans 18 amino acids. Germline V gene lookup returns CDR1 SGHTA and CDR2 FQGNSA.